This TCR beta chain stems from a study of beta chain features in type 1 diabetes. The CDR3 is 12 residues long. Trimming left V 5 bases short and J 0 bases short, with 4 bases between. From germline, CDR1 is MDHEN and CDR2 SYDVKM. Since all of the isolated RNA was reverse transcribed, expressed TCRB transcripts were what got sequenced. TCRdb's table, derived via immunoSEQ multiplex PCR, lists solely in-frame clones and lacks some. The sample lists about 260,000 clones, approximately 20% occurring once. The study's findings and limits: Patients with Type 1 diabetes showed moderately but significantly shorter TCRB CDR3s in all four CD4+ subsets.

Comment on this clone: Its matching antigen is unknown.

The TCR was taken from a woman aged 35 to 49 with type 1 diabetes. The chain carries TRBV28 and TRBJ2-5; D remains unclear. Source material: naive CD4+ T cells from blood. This CDR3 reads CASSPYQETQYF. The CDR3 DNA sequence: TGTGCCAGCAGTCCTTACCAAGAGACCCAGTACTTC.